Presented here are 29 T cell receptor beta chains from one specimen sequenced in a study of blood T cell repertoires in COVID-19. The method was immunoSEQ multiplex PCR; TCRdb's version includes in-frame clones alone and lacks a portion of them. The sample holds over 200,000 clones, around 89% seen once. The material sequenced was PBMCs or T cells enriched from blood (not recorded which). These receptors were obtained from a woman aged 40 to 50 with acute COVID-19.

V gene TRBV19 combines with J gene TRBJ1-4; a possible D gene is TRBD1 (5 bases). V dropped 6 bases and J dropped 11 bases, with 10 bases sitting between them. CDR1 is LNHDA, CDR2 SQIVND, per germline (reference sequence). The CDR3 has 11 residues. The CDR3 DNA is TGTGCCAGTAGCGAACCAGGGAAACTGTTTTTT. Translation gives CASSEPGKLFF. The entire variable domain, with the rest obtained from reference TRBV19 and TRBJ1-4, is as follows: DGGITQSPKYLFRKEGQNVTLSCEQNLNHDAMYWYRQDPGQGLRLIYYSQIVNDFQKGDIAEGYSVSREKKESFPLTVTSAQKNPTAFYLCASSEPGKLFFGSGTQLSVL.

The rearrangement joins TRBV7-2 to TRBJ2-5; 7 nucleotides match TRBD2. Germline assignment: CDR1 SGHTA and CDR2 FQGNSA. With V trimmed by 4 bases and J by 5 bases, 10 bases remained unmatched. The CDR3 runs 15 residues. In DNA form, the CDR3 reads TGTGCCAGCAGCTGGGGCGGGACTATGAGGGAGACCCAGTACTTC. Encoded protein: CASSWGGTMRETQYF.

This chain uses TRBV19 with TRBJ2-3; 11 bases map to TRBD2. There are 15 residues in the CDR3. The V gene end was trimmed by 6 bases and the J gene end by 5 bases; junction bases not matched to a gene: 7. Germline V gene sequence: CDR1 LNHDA, CDR2 SQIVND (reference sequence). The CDR3 coding sequence is TGTGCCAGTAGCGACACCGGGACTAGCGGAGATACGCAGTATTTT. It is translated as CASSDTGTSGDTQYF.

A remark on this clone: This sample includes further DNA sequences coding for the same CDR3. The chain has TRBV24-1 and TRBJ1-1; no clear D. CDR3 length: 13 residues. Germline V gene lookup returns CDR1 KGHDR and CDR2 SFDVKD. Trimming stripped 2 bases from V and 1 base from J, with 4 bases between. The CDR3 region is CATSDSGNTEAFF. The CDR3 nucleotides read TGTGCCACCAGTGATTCAGGGAACACTGAAGCTTTCTTT.

The rearrangement links TRBV2 to TRBJ1-1; the match to TRBD1 covers 7 bases. The germline V gene encodes CDR1 SNHLY and CDR2 FYNNEI. Trimming removed 8 bases from V and 1 base from J; junction bases left unmatched: 7. The CDR3 runs 14 residues. CDR3 residues: CASRRQGKNTEAFF. The CDR3 bases are TGTGCCAGCCGCAGACAGGGAAAGAACACTGAAGCTTTCTTT. Based on the CDR3 plus reference TRBV2 and TRBJ1-1, the full variable domain is EPEVTQTPSHQVTQMGQEVILRCVPISNHLYFYWYRQILGQKVEFLVSFYNNEISEKSEIFDDQFSVERPDGSNFTLKIRSTKLEDSAMYFCASRRQGKNTEAFFGQGTRLTVV.

The genes are TRBV5-1 and TRBJ2-7; D is perhaps TRBD1 (6 bases). V shed 4 bases and J shed 6 bases, with 14 bases lying between them. The germline V gene has CDR1 SGHRS and CDR2 YFSETQ. The CDR3 covers 13 residues. The CDR3 region has the DNA TGCGCCAGCAGCCCACAGGGATTCGGCGAGCAGTACTTC. Translating it yields CASSPQGFGEQYF.

The rearrangement uses TRBV5-4 and TRBJ2-2; the D gene is possibly TRBD1 (5 bases). Deletions cut 5 bases from V and 7 bases from J, with 9 bases between. The CDR3 runs 12 residues. The germline CDR1 and CDR2 sequences are SGHNT and YYREEE (reference sequence). CDR3 nucleotides: TGTGCCAGCAGAGGGGATAACGGGGAGCTGTTTTTT. Encoded protein: CASRGDNGELFF.

The genes are TRBV6-2 or TRBV6-3 and TRBJ2-1, with D tentatively TRBD1 (6 bases). The germline gives CDR1 MNHEY, CDR2 SVGEGT. The CDR3 spans 11 residues. V lost 5 bases and J 11 bases, leaving 10 bases between the germline ends. CDR3 region: CASSNGQKQFF. The CDR3 coding sequence is TGTGCCAGCAGTAACGGACAGAAGCAGTTCTTC.

The chain combines TRBV29-1 with TRBJ1-5, with TRBD1 matching over 7 bases. Germline-derived CDR1 and CDR2 are SQVTM and ANQGSEA. The CDR3 is 12 residues long. With V trimmed by 5 bases and J by 10 bases, 8 bases remained unmatched. The CDR3 nucleotides are TGCAGCGTTTTGGACAGGTCGGCACCCCAGCATTTT. The encoded protein is CSVLDRSAPQHF.

In its sample, this clone was seen once. The chain is built from TRBV7-8 and TRBJ1-2; D is unclear. V was shortened by 1 base and J by 7 bases, with 10 bases between the two germline ends. This CDR3 is 13 amino acids long. The germline V gene encodes CDR1 SGHVS and CDR2 FQNEAQ. The CDR3 bases are TGTGCCAGCAGCTTAGTACGGGATCCTGGCTACACCTTC. Translation gives CASSLVRDPGYTF.

The rearrangement joins TRBV19 to TRBJ1-2, with D perhaps TRBD1 (6 bases). CDR3 size: 16 residues. The V and J ends lost 6 bases and 4 bases respectively, with 21 bases between them. Looked up from germline, CDR1 is LNHDA and CDR2 is SQIVND (reference sequence). The CDR3 DNA reads as TGTGCCAGTAGCCGAAAGGACAGCCCAACCTCCTATGGCTACACCTTC. Translation: CASSRKDSPTSYGYTF.

The rearrangement uses TRBV28 and TRBJ1-2; D is uncertain. This CDR3 has 13 amino acids. The V end was cut by 4 bases, the J end by 3 bases, with 9 bases between. The germline V gene encodes CDR1 MDHEN and CDR2 SYDVKM. CDR3 nucleotides: TGTGCCAGCAGTTGGGCCGGGGACTATGGCTACACCTTC. This codes for CASSWAGDYGYTF.

The chain joins TRBV7-2 to TRBJ2-5, with 7 bases fitting TRBD2. Germline lookup yields CDR1 SGHTA and CDR2 FQGNSA. Losses at the gene ends were 2 bases for V and 5 bases for J; bases not matched to a gene: 5. The CDR3 contains 14 residues. The CDR3 sequence is CASSLTSERETQYF. DNA of the CDR3: TGTGCCAGCAGCTTAACTAGCGAGAGGGAGACCCAGTACTTC.

With regard to this clone: Mismatch with germline at one junction end may stem from a read error. The chain uses TRBV14 and TRBJ2-7, with D tentatively TRBD2 (5 bases). The CDR3 sequence is 14 residues long. Looked up from germline, CDR1 is SGHDN and CDR2 is FVKESK. This chain's CDR3 is CASSPTGLSHEQYF. The CDR3 DNA is TGTGCCAGCAGCCCCACCGGACTCTCCCACGAGCAGTACTTC.

The V call is TRBV9, the J call TRBJ2-3; 11 bases line up with TRBD2. This CDR3 spans 17 amino acids. V shed 3 bases, J shed 3 bases, and the junction held 9 bases outside the gene matches. The germline gives CDR1 SGDLS, CDR2 YYNGEE. The CDR3 reads CASSEGLRTSGTDTQYF. CDR3 sequence (DNA): TGTGCCAGCAGCGAGGGGCTTCGGACTAGCGGGACAGATACGCAGTATTTT.

The rearrangement uses TRBV24-1 and TRBJ2-3, with TRBD1 matching 9 bases. CDR1 is KGHDR, CDR2 SFDVKD, per germline. The CDR3 loop spans 16 amino acids. The ends lost 4 bases at V and 4 bases at J; junction bases unmatched: 8. CDR3 nucleotide sequence: TGTGCCACCAGTGACCGGACAGGGGTCGATGCAGATACGCAGTATTTT. Translating it yields CATSDRTGVDADTQYF.

Details on this clone: This CDR3 is also generated by other DNA sequences in the sample. The chain links TRBV19 to TRBJ1-5, with 8 bases identical to TRBD1. CDR1 is LNHDA, CDR2 SQIVND, per germline (reference sequence). The CDR3 sequence is 16 residues long. Losses at the gene ends were 2 bases for V and 6 bases for J; bases not matched to a gene: 9. DNA for the CDR3: TGTGCCAGTAGTATACCAGGGCAGGGGGCACGTCAGCCCCAGCATTTT. Translation: CASSIPGQGARQPQHF. The entire variable domain, with the rest obtained from reference TRBV19 and TRBJ1-5, is as follows: DGGITQSPKYLFRKEGQNVTLSCEQNLNHDAMYWYRQDPGQGLRLIYYSQIVNDFQKGDIAEGYSVSREKKESFPLTVTSAQKNPTAFYLCASSIPGQGARQPQHFGDGTRLSIL.

J is TRBJ2-1 and V is TRBV14, with TRBD2 identical over 10 bases. Per germline, CDR1 SGHDN and CDR2 FVKESK. V lost 4 bases and J lost 10; bases outside the gene matches: 10. This CDR3 spans 15 amino acids. CDR3 amino acids: CASSLQLAGQGEQFF. CDR3 coding DNA: TGTGCCAGCAGCCTTCAACTAGCGGGGCAGGGGGAGCAGTTCTTC.

The V and J genes are TRBV2 and TRBJ1-5, with D unclear. The length of the CDR3 is 13 residues. Germline assignment: CDR1 SNHLY and CDR2 FYNNEI. V shed 8 bases and J shed 4 bases, with 12 bases lying between them. The DNA for the CDR3 is TGTGCCAGCGGACGGGGAGGGAATCAGCCCCAGCATTTT. Translated, it gives CASGRGGNQPQHF.

The chain carries TRBV5-1 and TRBJ1-4, with D perhaps matching TRBD1 (5 bases). The V end was cut by 2 bases, the J end by 8 bases, with 31 bases between. CDR1 and CDR2 (germline): SGHRS, YFSETQ. The CDR3 extends over 20 amino acids. CDR3 DNA sequence: TGCGCCAGCAGCTTTACCGCGGGGGTTTCGCTTGCGGCTGGGAGAGAAAAACTGTTTTTT. This encodes CASSFTAGVSLAAGREKLFF.

V is TRBV5-1 and J is TRBJ2-7, with 10 positions matching TRBD1. This CDR3 has 15 amino acids. Germline V gives CDR1 SGHRS, CDR2 YFSETQ. The V segment lost 5 bases and the J segment 1 base; nucleotides outside the gene matches: 6. CDR3 sequence reads: CASSTGTGVSYEQYF. The CDR3 nucleotides read TGCGCCAGCAGTACCGGGACAGGGGTTTCCTACGAGCAGTACTTC.

V is TRBV15 and J is TRBJ2-2, with D perhaps matching TRBD2 (5 bases). CDR3 length: 15 amino acids. Germline CDR1 reads LNHNV; CDR2 reads YYDKDF (reference sequence). V lost 7 bases to trimming and J lost 6 bases, with 18 bases between them. The CDR3 bases are TGTGCCACCAAATCAAGAGGGAATATGGCCGGGGAGCTGTTTTTT. Translation: CATKSRGNMAGELFF.

A few counts support this clone. This chain links TRBV18 with TRBJ1-5; 7 nucleotides agree with TRBD1. This CDR3 has 16 amino acids. CDR1 is KGHSH and CDR2 is LQKENI in the germline V gene. The J segment lost 7 bases and the V segment lost 4 bases, leaving 13 bases of the junction unmatched. This CDR3 reads CASSQLDRASGQPQHF. The CDR3 bases are TGTGCCAGCTCACAATTAGACAGGGCTTCAGGCCAGCCCCAGCATTTT.

The rearrangement joins TRBV10-1 to TRBJ1-2; 7 bases are a match to TRBD1. With V trimmed by 3 bases and J by 3 bases, 13 bases remained unmatched. The CDR3 sequence is 17 residues long. Germline-derived CDR1 and CDR2 are WNHNN and SYGVQD (reference sequence). CDR3 nucleotide sequence: TGCGCCAGCAGTGATTTCGCGGGGGGACAGCCTCACTATGGCTACACCTTC. It translates to CASSDFAGGQPHYGYTF.

This clone was picked up a small number of times. The chain is built from TRBV24-1 and TRBJ1-1; tentative D call: TRBD1 (6 bases). Germline values: CDR1 KGHDR, CDR2 SFDVKD. V lost 7 bases and J 1 base, leaving 9 bases between the germline ends. CDR3 length: 13 residues. CDR3 residues: CATRRQENTEAFF. The CDR3 nucleotides are TGTGCCACCAGACGACAGGAGAACACTGAAGCTTTCTTT.

This clone was seen only once. J is TRBJ2-2 and V is TRBV19; 7 bases line up with TRBD2. This CDR3 is 15 amino acids long. V lost 5 bases and J lost 7; bases outside the gene matches: 10. From germline, CDR1 is LNHDA and CDR2 SQIVND (reference sequence). In DNA, the CDR3 is TGTGCCAGTAGTCTCGGCGGGACGGGAGGCGGGGAGCTGTTTTTT. Translating gives CASSLGGTGGGELFF.

The chain has TRBV5-6 and TRBJ1-2; 10 positions agree with TRBD1. The J segment lost 4 bases and the V segment lost 3 bases, leaving 6 bases of the junction unmatched. The CDR3 extends over 15 amino acids. Germline lookup yields CDR1 SGHDT and CDR2 YYEEEE. The CDR3 loop is CASSSDRGLSYGYTF. In DNA, the CDR3 is TGTGCCAGCAGCTCTGACAGGGGGCTTTCCTATGGCTACACCTTC.

This chain uses TRBV25-1 with TRBJ2-2; 11 bases fit TRBD1. V trimming: 7 bases; J trimming: 4 bases; junction bases outside the gene matches: 14. Germline assignment: CDR1 MGHDK and CDR2 SYGVNS. CDR3 length equals 18 residues. CDR3 sequence: CASTASLGQGVSTGELFF. The CDR3 nucleotides read TGTGCCAGCACTGCCTCATTGGGACAGGGGGTTTCCACCGGGGAGCTGTTTTTT.

This clone was seen a single time. CDR3 amino acids: CASSRQDSYGYTF. DNA of the CDR3: TGTGCCAGCAGCCGACAGGATAGCTATGGCTACACCTTC. This chain joins TRBV4-2 and TRBJ1-2; maybe TRBD1 (6 bases). Trimming cost V 4 bases and J 4 bases, with 10 bases left between them. Germline CDR1 LGHNA, CDR2 YNFKEQ. This CDR3 is 13 amino acids long.